Shown below are 10 T cell receptor beta chains from a single sample sequenced in a study of T cells in Graves' hyperthyroidism and ophthalmopathy. Amplification of TCR beta CDR3 regions used RNA as the template. The study used the HTBI primer set for a first-round RT-PCR of the TCR CDR3. Via MiXCR, TCRdb re-called the multiplex PCR reads, giving one row per CDR3 protein. This table holds around 600,000 distinct CDR3 sequences, about 14% found once. Sequencing was performed on blood. The receptor set was obtained from a woman between 18 and 29 years old with Graves' ophthalmopathy.

In its sample, this clonotype was seen many times. The V and J genes are TRBV20-1 and TRBJ2-3, with D possibly being TRBD1 (5 bases). The CDR3 loop spans 14 amino acids. Germline assignment: CDR1 DFQATT and CDR2 SNEGSKA (reference sequence). V was cut by 3 bases and J by 1 base, with 11 bases left in between. CDR3 bases: TGCAGTGCTAGGTCGACAGCCCGCACAGATACGCAGTATTTT. Protein product: CSARSTARTDTQYF.

This clonotype was seen repeatedly, ten times or more. The rearrangement uses TRBV18 and TRBJ1-1; 7 nucleotides agree with TRBD1. The length of the CDR3 is 15 residues. Germline lookup yields CDR1 KGHSH and CDR2 LQKENI. The J segment lost 4 bases and the V segment lost 2 bases, leaving 7 bases of the junction unmatched. The CDR3 region is CASSPDGTESTEAFF. The CDR3 nucleotides are TGTGCCAGCTCACCAGACGGGACAGAGAGCACTGAAGCTTTCTTT.

This clonotype was picked up many times. CDR3 in DNA: TGTGCCAGCAGCCTCGACTCAGTCGTTTCCTACGAGCAGTACTTC. Translating it yields CASSLDSVVSYEQYF. This chain uses TRBV9 with TRBJ2-7; unclear D gene. The V gene's germline CDR1 is SGDLS and CDR2 YYNGEE. CDR3 size: 15 residues. V lost 4 bases to trimming and J lost 1 base, with 15 bases between them.

This clonotype was counted at least ten times. In DNA, the CDR3 is TGTGCCAGCAGTCCCTACAGGGGGCAGGGCTATGGCTACACCTTC. Protein product: CASSPYRGQGYGYTF. V is TRBV27 and J is TRBJ1-2, with 9 bases fitting TRBD1. V was clipped by 5 bases and J by 4 bases; unmatched bases: 8. This CDR3 comprises 15 residues. Germline V lookup: CDR1 MNHEY, CDR2 SMNVEV (reference sequence).

The sample holds many counts of this clonotype. The CDR3 spells CASSLGDREGNEQFF. The CDR3, as DNA: TGTGCCAGCAGCCTAGGGGACAGGGAGGGCAATGAGCAGTTCTTC. V and J are TRBV7-2 and TRBJ2-1; TRBD1 aligns across 9 bases. The V gene's germline CDR1 is SGHTA and CDR2 FQGNSA. V was clipped by 5 bases and J by 6 bases; unmatched bases: 8. The CDR3 is made up of 15 amino acids.

There are a few counts of this clonotype. The chain recombines TRBV20-1 with TRBJ2-1, with TRBD2 matching over 8 bases. CDR1 is DFQATT and CDR2 is SNEGSKA in the germline V gene (reference sequence). Unmatched junction bases numbered 7, after V lost 0 bases and J lost 3 bases. The CDR3 spans 16 residues. CDR3 DNA sequence: TGCAGTGCTAGAGATGTGACTAGCGATTTCTACAATGAGCAGTTCTTC. It specifies CSARDVTSDFYNEQFF.

In this sample, this clonotype turned up many times. The chain couples TRBV27 to TRBJ2-7; 7 positions agree with TRBD2. This CDR3 region has 16 residues. Germline V lookup: CDR1 MNHEY, CDR2 SMNVEV (reference sequence). V lost 6 bases, J lost 3 bases, and 14 bases stayed unmatched. CDR3 sequence (DNA): TGTGCCAGCAGGGGGGGGGAGATGAGCCGAATCTACGAGCAGTACTTC. Protein product: CASRGGEMSRIYEQYF.

This clonotype has ten or more counts. The chain carries TRBV7-8 and TRBJ1-5; no firm D call. This CDR3 has 15 residues. Trimming removed 0 bases at V and 6 bases at J, with 12 bases between. Germline CDR1 is SGHVS and CDR2 is FQNEAQ. Here the CDR3 reads CASSLAHLWGQPQHF. CDR3 bases: TGTGCCAGCAGCTTAGCTCATCTTTGGGGTCAGCCCCAGCATTTT.

This clonotype was picked up many times. The V gene is TRBV20-1, the J gene TRBJ2-5, with D unresolved. This CDR3 comprises 13 residues. Germline V gives CDR1 DFQATT, CDR2 SNEGSKA (reference sequence). Trimming stripped 3 bases from V and 5 bases from J, with 13 bases between. The CDR3 region is CSASVNSGETQYF. In nucleotides, the CDR3 is TGCAGTGCTAGCGTCAATAGTGGGGAGACCCAGTACTTC.

This clonotype was detected a few times. One end of the junction does not line up with germline, which may come from a read error. This sequence joins TRBV3-1 and TRBJ1-2; no clear D. The V gene's germline CDR1 is LGHDT and CDR2 YNNKEL (reference sequence). This CDR3 region has 15 residues. DNA of the CDR3: TGTGCCAGCAGCCAAGAGCTTGGCAGGCCGGAGAAATTCGCCTTC. Its translation: CASSQELGRPEKFAF. Drawing the rest from reference TRBV3-1 and TRBJ1-2, the complete variable domain is DTAVSQTPKYLVTQMGNDKSIKCEQNLGHDTMYWYKQDSKKFLKIMFSYNNKELIINETVPNRFSPKSPDKAHLNLHINSLELGDSAVYFCASSQELGRPEKFAFGSGTRLTVV.